This T cell receptor beta chain was sequenced for a study of blood T cell repertoires in COVID-19. In the study overall: In each case, the material was cDNA or gDNA derived from T cells, B-cell-depleted T cells, or PBMCs.

Per the study methods: The assay estimated nucleated cells by amplifying reference gene primers. Sequencing was performed with immunoSEQ multiplex PCR; in TCRdb, only in-frame clones are kept and a portion is missing. V and J calls plus clone size are reproduced from that table; the DNA served to infer D and trimming. Here the sample spans over 200,000 clones, around 88% being singletons. The CDR3 is 15 amino acids. Trimming removed 2 bases from V and 3 bases from J; junction bases left unmatched: 3. Germline-derived CDR1 and CDR2 are SNHLY and FYNNEI. Sequencing was done on a sample of PBMCs or T cells enriched from blood (not recorded which). The rearrangement joins TRBV2 to TRBJ1-5, with 8 nucleotides matching TRBD1. The sequence was collected from a woman aged 25 to 39 who had been exposed to COVID-19. The CDR3 region has the DNA TGTGCCAGCAGTGAAAGGACAGGGATCAATCAGCCCCAGCATTTT. Translating gives CASSERTGINQPQHF.